This T cell receptor (beta chain) came from a study of CD8+CD57+ T cells in acquired aplastic anemia. Study at large: Sorted CD4+ and CD8+ cells gave an average of approximately 3 ug of DNA.

The study, taken as a whole, reports: The same twenty-nine CD8+ CDR3 sequences occurred in patients and in controls.

CDR1 is DFQATT, CDR2 SNEGSKA, per germline (reference sequence). This CDR3 spans 15 amino acids. V lost 5 bases to trimming and J lost 0 bases, with 16 bases between them. An expansion of CD8+CD57+ cells by flow cytometry had been shown in patients chosen for sequencing. The study profiled TCR beta VDJ and CDR3 using genomic DNA as template. TCRdb re-called the reads through MiXCR, storing one row per CDR3 protein. The sample consists of approximately 130,000 distinct CDR3 sequences, approximately 41% of them appearing once. The sample holds many counts of this clonotype. Its antigen remains unidentified.

The chain uses TRBV20-1 and TRBJ1-1; D might be TRBD1 (6 bases). Sequenced: sorted CD4+, CD8+, or CD8+CD57+ T cells (not recorded which) from PBMCs. The origin of this receptor is a human donor with aplastic anemia. CDR3 bases: TGCAGTGCTCCGAGGGGGGCCCTAATGAACACTGAAGCTTTCTTT. Its protein is CSAPRGALMNTEAFF.